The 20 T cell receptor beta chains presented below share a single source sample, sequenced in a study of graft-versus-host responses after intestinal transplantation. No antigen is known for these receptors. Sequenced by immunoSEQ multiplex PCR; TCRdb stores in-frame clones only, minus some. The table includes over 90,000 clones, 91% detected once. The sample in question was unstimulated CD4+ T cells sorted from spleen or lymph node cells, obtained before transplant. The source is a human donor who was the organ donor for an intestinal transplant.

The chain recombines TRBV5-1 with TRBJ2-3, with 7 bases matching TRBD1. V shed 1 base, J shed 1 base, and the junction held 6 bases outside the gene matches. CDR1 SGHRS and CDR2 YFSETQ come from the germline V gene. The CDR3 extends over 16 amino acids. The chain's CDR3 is CASSLLRDSRTDTQYF. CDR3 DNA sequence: TGCGCCAGCAGCTTGCTTAGGGACAGCCGCACAGATACGCAGTATTTT.

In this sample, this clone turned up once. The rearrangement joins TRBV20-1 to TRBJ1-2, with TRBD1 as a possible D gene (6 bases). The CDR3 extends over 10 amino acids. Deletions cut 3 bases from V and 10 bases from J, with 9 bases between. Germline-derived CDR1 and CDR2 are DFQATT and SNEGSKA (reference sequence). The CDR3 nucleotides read TGCAGTGCTAGTGAGGGGGACTACACCTTC. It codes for CSASEGDYTF.

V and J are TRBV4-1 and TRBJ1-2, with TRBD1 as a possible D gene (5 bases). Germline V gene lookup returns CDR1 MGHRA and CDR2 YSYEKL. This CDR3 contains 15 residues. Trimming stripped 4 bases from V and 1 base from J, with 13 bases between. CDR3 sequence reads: CASSLQMGGNYGYTF. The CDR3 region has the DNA TGCGCCAGCAGCCTCCAGATGGGGGGTAACTATGGCTACACCTTC.

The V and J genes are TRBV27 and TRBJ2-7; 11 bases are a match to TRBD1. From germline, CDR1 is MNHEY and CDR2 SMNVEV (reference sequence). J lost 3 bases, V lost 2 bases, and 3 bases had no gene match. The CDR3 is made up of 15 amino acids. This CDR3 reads CASSLIGTGGYEQYF. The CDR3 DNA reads TGTGCCAGCAGTTTAATCGGGACAGGGGGCTACGAGCAGTACTTC.

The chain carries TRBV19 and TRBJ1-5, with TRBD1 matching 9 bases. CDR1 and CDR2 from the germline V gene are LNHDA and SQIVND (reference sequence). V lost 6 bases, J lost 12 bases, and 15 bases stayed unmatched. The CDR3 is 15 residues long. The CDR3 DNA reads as TGTGCCAGTAGCAAGAATACAGGGGGCTTAACCCTCCAGCATTTT. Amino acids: CASSKNTGGLTLQHF.

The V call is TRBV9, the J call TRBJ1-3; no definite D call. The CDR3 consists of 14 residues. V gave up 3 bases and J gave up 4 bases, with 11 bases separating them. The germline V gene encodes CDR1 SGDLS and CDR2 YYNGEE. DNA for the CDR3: TGTGCCAGCAGCGCGGTGGAGAGGGGAAACACCATATATTTT. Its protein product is CASSAVERGNTIYF.

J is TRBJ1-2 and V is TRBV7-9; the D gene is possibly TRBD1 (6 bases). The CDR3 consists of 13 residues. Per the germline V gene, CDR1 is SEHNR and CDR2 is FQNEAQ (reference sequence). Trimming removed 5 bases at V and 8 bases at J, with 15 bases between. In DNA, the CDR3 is TGTGCCAGCAGCCGAGGGGCGGGGGGCGGCTACACCTTC. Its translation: CASSRGAGGGYTF.

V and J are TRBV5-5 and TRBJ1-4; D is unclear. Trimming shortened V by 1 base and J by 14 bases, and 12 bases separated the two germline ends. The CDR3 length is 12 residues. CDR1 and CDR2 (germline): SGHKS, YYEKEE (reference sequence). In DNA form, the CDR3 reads TGTGCCAGCAGCTTGACAGCCGGAAGGCTGTTTTTT. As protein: CASSLTAGRLFF. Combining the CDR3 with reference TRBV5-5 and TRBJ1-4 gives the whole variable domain DAGVTQSPTHLIKTRGQQVTLRCSPISGHKSVSWYQQVLGQGPQFIFQYYEKEERGRGNFPDRFSARQFPNYSSELNVNALLLGDSALYLCASSLTAGRLFFGSGTQLSVL.

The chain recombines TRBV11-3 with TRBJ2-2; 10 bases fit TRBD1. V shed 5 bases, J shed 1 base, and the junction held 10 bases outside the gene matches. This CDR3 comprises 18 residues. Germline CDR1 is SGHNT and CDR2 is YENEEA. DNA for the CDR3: TGTGCCAGCAGCCCGCGGTCCGGGACAGGGGAGAACACCGGGGAGCTGTTTTTT. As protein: CASSPRSGTGENTGELFF.

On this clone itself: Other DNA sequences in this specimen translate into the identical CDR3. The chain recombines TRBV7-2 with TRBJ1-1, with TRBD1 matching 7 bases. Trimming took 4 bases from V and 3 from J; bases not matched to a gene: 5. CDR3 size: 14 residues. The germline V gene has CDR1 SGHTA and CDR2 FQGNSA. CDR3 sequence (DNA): TGTGCCAGCAGCTCACGGCAGGGGGACACTGAAGCTTTCTTT. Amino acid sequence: CASSSRQGDTEAFF.

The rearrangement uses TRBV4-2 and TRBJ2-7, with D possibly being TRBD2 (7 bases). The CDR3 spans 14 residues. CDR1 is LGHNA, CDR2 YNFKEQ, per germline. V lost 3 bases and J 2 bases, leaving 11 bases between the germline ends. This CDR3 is CASSQGGGTYEQYF. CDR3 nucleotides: TGTGCCAGCAGCCAGGGAGGGGGGACCTACGAGCAGTACTTC.

CDR3 in amino acids: CASSRDRGNEKLFF. The CDR3 DNA is TGTGCCAGCAGCCGGGATCGAGGAAATGAAAAACTGTTTTTT. The chain employs TRBV6-5 and TRBJ1-4; no reliable D call. V lost 6 bases to trimming and J lost 5 bases, with 13 bases between them. This CDR3 is 14 amino acids long. In germline, CDR1 is MNHEY, CDR2 SVGAGI.

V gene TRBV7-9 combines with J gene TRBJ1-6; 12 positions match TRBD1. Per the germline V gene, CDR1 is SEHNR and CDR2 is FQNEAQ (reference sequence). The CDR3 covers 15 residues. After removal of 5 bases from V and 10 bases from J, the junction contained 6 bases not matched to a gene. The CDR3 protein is CASSPGDRGQSPLHF. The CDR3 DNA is TGTGCCAGCAGCCCTGGGGACAGGGGGCAATCACCCCTCCACTTT.

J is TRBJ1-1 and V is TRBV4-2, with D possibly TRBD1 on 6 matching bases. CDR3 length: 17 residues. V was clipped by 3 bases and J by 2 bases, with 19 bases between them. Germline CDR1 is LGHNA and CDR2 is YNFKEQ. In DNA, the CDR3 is TGTGCCAGCAGCCATCCCCAGGGGATCGGGGTAAACACTGAAGCTTTCTTT. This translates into CASSHPQGIGVNTEAFF.

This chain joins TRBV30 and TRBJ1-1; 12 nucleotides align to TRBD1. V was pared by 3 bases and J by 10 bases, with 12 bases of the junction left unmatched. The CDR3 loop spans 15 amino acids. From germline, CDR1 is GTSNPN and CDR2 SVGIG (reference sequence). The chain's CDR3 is CAWRPPGQGAGGAFF. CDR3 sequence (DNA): TGTGCCTGGAGGCCACCGGGACAGGGGGCGGGGGGAGCTTTCTTT. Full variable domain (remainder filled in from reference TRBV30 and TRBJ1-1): SQTIHQWPATLVQPVGSPLSLECTVEGTSNPNLYWYRQAAGRGLQLLFYSVGIGQISSEVPQNLSASRPQDRQFILSSKKLLLSDSGFYLCAWRPPGQGAGGAFFGQGTRLTVV.

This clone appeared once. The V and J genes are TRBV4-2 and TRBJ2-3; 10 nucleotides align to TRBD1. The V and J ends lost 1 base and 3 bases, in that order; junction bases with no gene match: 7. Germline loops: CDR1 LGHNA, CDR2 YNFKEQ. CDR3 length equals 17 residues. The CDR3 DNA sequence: TGTGCCAGCAGCCAAGGCACCGGGACAGGGGTAACAGATACGCAGTATTTT. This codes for CASSQGTGTGVTDTQYF.

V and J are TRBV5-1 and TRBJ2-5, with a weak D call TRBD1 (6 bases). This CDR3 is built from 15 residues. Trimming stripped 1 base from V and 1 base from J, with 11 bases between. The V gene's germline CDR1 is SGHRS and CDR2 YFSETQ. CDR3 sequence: CASSLTTGIQETQYF. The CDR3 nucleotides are TGCGCCAGCAGCTTGACAACAGGGATCCAAGAGACCCAGTACTTC.

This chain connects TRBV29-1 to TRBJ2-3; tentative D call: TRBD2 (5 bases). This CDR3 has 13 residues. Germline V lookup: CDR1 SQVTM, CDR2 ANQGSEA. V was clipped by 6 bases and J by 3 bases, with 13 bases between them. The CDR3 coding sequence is TGCAGCGTACTAGTACTACTTACAGATACGCAGTATTTT. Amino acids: CSVLVLLTDTQYF.

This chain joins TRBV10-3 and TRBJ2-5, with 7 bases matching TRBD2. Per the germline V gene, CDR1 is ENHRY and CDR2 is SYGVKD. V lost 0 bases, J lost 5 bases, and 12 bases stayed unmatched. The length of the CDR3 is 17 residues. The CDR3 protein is CAISESERGLDLETQYF. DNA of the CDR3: TGTGCCATCAGTGAGTCCGAGCGGGGCCTAGATCTGGAGACCCAGTACTTC.

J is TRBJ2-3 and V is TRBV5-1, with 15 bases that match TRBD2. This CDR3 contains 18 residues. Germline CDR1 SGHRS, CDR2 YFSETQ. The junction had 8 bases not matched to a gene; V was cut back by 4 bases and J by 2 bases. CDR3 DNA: TGCGCCAGCAGCGTCGGGACTAGCGGGGGGCCCCTCACAGATACGCAGTATTTT. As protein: CASSVGTSGGPLTDTQYF.